These T cell receptor beta chains were read from a single sample in a study of T cells in Graves' hyperthyroidism and ophthalmopathy. MiXCR, run by TCRdb on the multiplex PCR reads, gives a single entry per CDR3 protein. The sample lists 600,000 or so distinct CDR3 sequences, 15% to 20% occurring once. The sample comprised blood. The receptors stem from a woman younger than 45 with Graves' hyperthyroidism. Both conserved end residues are part of each CDR3. The D gene is left open where the match is weak. A clone size is listed for some rows: how often the clone was seen (once, few, many), or a class if it is expanded.

CASSFRTGTGETEAFF,TGTGCCAGCAGTTTCCGAACAGGGACAGGGGAGACTGAAGCTTTCTTT,TRBV12-3/TRBV12-4,TRBJ1-1,many,TRBD1
CASSLGEFGELFF,TGCGCCAGCAGCTTGGGGGAGTTCGGGGAGCTGTTTTTT,TRBV5-1,TRBJ2-2,.,.
CAWSPGTKAFF,TGTGCCTGGAGCCCGGGGACCAAAGCTTTCTTT,TRBV30,TRBJ1-1,many,.
CASSRDATGGSYNEQFF,TGTGCCAGCAGTAGGGATGCCACGGGGGGCTCCTACAATGAGCAGTTCTTC,TRBV6-1,TRBJ2-1,many,TRBD2
CASSVLEWTEAFF,TGTGCCAGCAGTGTTCTAGAGTGGACTGAAGCTTTCTTT,TRBV2,TRBJ1-1,many,.
CAWSPNRGTDTQYF,TGTGCCTGGAGCCCAAACAGGGGCACAGATACGCAGTATTTT,TRBV30,TRBJ2-3,.,.
CASSKGTEKSTDTQYF,TGTGCCAGCTCAAAAGGGACAGAAAAAAGCACAGATACGCAGTATTTT,TRBV2,TRBJ2-3,few,TRBD1
CASSQEGSGSGYEQYF,TGTGCCAGCAGCCAAGAGGGCAGCGGGAGTGGGTACGAGCAGTACTTC,TRBV3-1,TRBJ2-7,.,TRBD2
CASLGGHEQFF,TGTGCCAGCCTGGGGGGCCATGAGCAGTTCTTC,TRBV12-3/TRBV12-4,TRBJ2-1,many,.
CASSLLGNRDPQYF,TGTGCCAGCAGCTTGTTGGGCAACCGGGACCCTCAGTACTTC,TRBV5-4,TRBJ2-5,.,.
CASSERFEGLAGGSDTQYF,TGTGCCAGCAGTGAAAGGTTTGAGGGTCTAGCGGGAGGTTCAGATACGCAGTATTTT,TRBV6-1,TRBJ2-3,.,TRBD2
CASSLNRGIGNTIYF,TGTGCCAGCAGCTTAAATAGGGGCATTGGAAACACCATATATTTT,TRBV11-3,TRBJ1-3,.,.
CASSGSSTRGEQYF,TGTGCCAGCAGTGGGAGTTCTACAAGGGGTGAGCAGTACTTC,TRBV2,TRBJ2-7,many,.
CASSPRPSQETQYF,TGTGCCAGCAGTCCGAGGCCTTCACAAGAGACCCAGTACTTC,TRBV5-4,TRBJ2-5,few,.
CASSFASGPYEQYF,TGTGCCAGCAGCTTTGCTAGCGGTCCCTACGAGCAGTACTTC,TRBV7-3,TRBJ2-7,few,TRBD2
CASSYSPRANYGYTF,TGTGCCAGCAGTTACTCGCCACGAGCTAACTATGGCTACACCTTC,TRBV6-5,TRBJ1-2,few,.
CASSFGATYGYTF,TGTGCCAGCAGCTTCGGGGCGACCTATGGCTACACCTTC,TRBV11-2,TRBJ1-2,few,.
CASSPLADGTEAFF,TGTGCCAGCAGTCCCTTAGCGGACGGCACTGAAGCTTTCTTT,TRBV27,TRBJ1-1,many,.
CASSNQRVRGNQPQHF,TGTGCCAGCAGCAACCAGAGAGTCAGAGGCAATCAGCCCCAGCATTTT,TRBV2,TRBJ1-5,.,.
CASRDRFTDTQYF,TGTGCCAGCAGGGACAGGTTCACAGATACGCAGTATTTT,TRBV28,TRBJ2-3,many,TRBD1
CATSRGGTSGYNEQFF,TGTGCCACCAGCAGAGGAGGGACTAGCGGTTACAATGAGCAGTTCTTC,TRBV15,TRBJ2-1,few,TRBD2
CASTYEQYF,TGTGCCAGCACCTACGAGCAGTACTTC,TRBV28,TRBJ2-7,many,.
CASSLLRGGNQPQHF,TGTGCCAGCAGCTTACTTCGAGGGGGCAATCAGCCCCAGCATTTT,TRBV7-6,TRBJ1-5,.,.
CASSEVSGGTSGRKDEQFF,TGTGCCAGCAGTGAAGTTTCTGGGGGGACTAGCGGGAGGAAGGATGAGCAGTTCTTC,TRBV6-1,TRBJ2-1,.,TRBD2
CASSFPGASPYNEQFF,TGTGCCAGCAGTTTCCCGGGGGCCAGCCCCTACAATGAGCAGTTCTTC,TRBV27,TRBJ2-1,few,.
CASKQGRGYNEQFF,TGTGCCAGTAAGCAAGGGAGGGGCTACAATGAGCAGTTCTTC,TRBV19,TRBJ2-1,few,TRBD2
CSANHPIYTEAFF,TGCAGTGCCAATCATCCGATCTACACTGAAGCTTTCTTT,TRBV20-1,TRBJ1-1,.,.
CATSRETGTGDGGYTF,TGTGCCACCAGCAGAGAAACCGGGACAGGCGATGGGGGCTACACCTTC,TRBV15,TRBJ1-2,.,TRBD1
CASSRKQGGGTDTQYF,TGTGCCAGCTCACGCAAACAGGGCGGCGGCACAGATACGCAGTATTTT,TRBV18,TRBJ2-3,.,.
CASSERGVYNSPLHF,TGTGCCAGCAGTGAACGGGGGGTGTATAATTCACCCCTCCACTTT,TRBV6-1,TRBJ1-6,few,.
CATSDQRKGFRDEQFF,TGTGCCACCAGTGATCAGAGAAAGGGATTCAGGGATGAGCAGTTCTTC,TRBV24-1,TRBJ2-1,few,.